This record concerns one TCR beta chain sequence. This sample is part of a study of cytomegalovirus exposure and HLA in healthy donors. V was clipped by 0 bases and J by 6 bases, with 16 bases between them. Germline CDR1 and CDR2: SGHRS and YFSETQ. CDR3 length: 16 amino acids. PCR amplification relied on 60 Vbeta primers (plus 13 Jbeta primers). Measured with immunoSEQ multiplex PCR; TCRdb has only the in-frame clones, and not every one. The data show about 190,000 clones, 80% seen once. This chain connects TRBV5-1 to TRBJ2-1; the D gene is possibly TRBD1 (6 bases). The TCR originated in a boy younger than 18 in good health and CMV-seronegative. Sequenced sample: PBMCs. The CDR3 DNA reads TGCGCCAGCAGCTTGGGGGGGCCGGGATCCATCAATGAGCAGTTCTTC. Translated: CASSLGGPGSINEQFF.